Following are 7 T cell receptor beta chains from one sample sequenced in a study of blood T cell dynamics during melanoma immunotherapy. TCRdb's copy holds only in-frame clones and misses some; the assay was immunoSEQ multiplex PCR. The sample has about 11,000 clones; 83% are singletons. As to time point: pre-treatment baseline. The sample consisted of blood, taken from a patient treated with checkpoint blockade. These receptors were collected from a human donor with melanoma.

The rearrangement joins TRBV5-1 to TRBJ1-2; TRBD1 is a possible D gene (6 bases). V was trimmed by 4 bases and J by 8 bases, leaving 15 bases between them. The germline V gene has CDR1 SGHRS and CDR2 YFSETQ. The CDR3 consists of 13 residues. The CDR3 region is CASSGDTAGGYTF. In nucleotides, the CDR3 is TGCGCCAGCAGCGGGGACACGGCTGGCGGCTACACCTTC.

V usage is TRBV18 and J usage is TRBJ2-1, with TRBD1 identical over 12 bases. Trimming cost V 1 base and J 7 bases; bases outside gene matches: 5. The CDR3 is 16 residues long. Germline-derived CDR1 and CDR2 are KGHSH and LQKENI. For the CDR3, the DNA is TGTGCCAGCTCACCACAGGGACAGGGGGCGCATAATGAGCAGTTCTTC. It translates to CASSPQGQGAHNEQFF.

The chain recombines TRBV7-9 with TRBJ1-6; D unclear. V dropped 2 bases and J dropped 6 bases, with 8 bases sitting between them. This CDR3 contains 14 residues. Germline assignment: CDR1 SEHNR and CDR2 FQNEAQ (reference sequence). CDR3 in amino acids: CASSLSDTNSPLHF. The CDR3 region has the DNA TGTGCCAGCAGCTTAAGCGACACTAATTCACCCCTCCACTTT.

The rearrangement joins TRBV7-9 to TRBJ2-5, with 10 bases that match TRBD1. The length of the CDR3 is 15 residues. The trim removed 5 bases at V and 4 bases at J, leaving 7 bases unmatched. The germline CDR1 and CDR2 sequences are SEHNR and FQNEAQ (reference sequence). CDR3 in DNA: TGTGCCAGCAGCAATAGACAGGGGGCAGGAGAGACCCAGTACTTC. It is translated as CASSNRQGAGETQYF.

The V and J genes are TRBV15 and TRBJ2-3, with a possible D match to TRBD2 (6 bases). The germline V and J ends were trimmed by 4 bases and 3 bases, with 14 bases remaining between them. This CDR3 is 15 amino acids long. Germline V gives CDR1 LNHNV, CDR2 YYDKDF (reference sequence). The CDR3 DNA follows: TGTGCCACCAGCACGCGGGGCCTCAGAACAGATACGCAGTATTTT. Its protein product is CATSTRGLRTDTQYF.

The chain combines TRBV11-2 with TRBJ1-5, with D possibly TRBD1 on 6 matching bases. V was clipped by 1 base and J by 4 bases, with 11 bases between them. The germline gives CDR1 SGHAT, CDR2 FQNNGV. CDR3 length: 15 residues. Here the CDR3 reads CASSLAGVENQPQHF. CDR3 bases: TGTGCCAGCAGCTTAGCAGGGGTTGAAAATCAGCCCCAGCATTTT. Variable domain in full (rest from reference TRBV11-2 and TRBJ1-5): EAGVAQSPRYKIIEKRQSVAFWCNPISGHATLYWYQQILGQGPKLLIQFQNNGVVDDSQLPKDRFSAERLKGVDSTLKIQPAKLEDSAVYLCASSLAGVENQPQHFGDGTRLSIL.

The V and J genes are TRBV11-2 and TRBJ1-4; 10 nucleotides line up with TRBD1. Trimming at V came to 0 bases and at J to 6 bases, leaving 10 bases not matched to a gene. CDR1 is SGHAT, CDR2 FQNNGV, per germline. There are 18 residues in the CDR3. The CDR3: CASSLDFLYGTGDEKLFF. The CDR3 bases are TGTGCCAGCAGCTTAGACTTTTTGTACGGGACAGGGGATGAAAAACTGTTTTTT.